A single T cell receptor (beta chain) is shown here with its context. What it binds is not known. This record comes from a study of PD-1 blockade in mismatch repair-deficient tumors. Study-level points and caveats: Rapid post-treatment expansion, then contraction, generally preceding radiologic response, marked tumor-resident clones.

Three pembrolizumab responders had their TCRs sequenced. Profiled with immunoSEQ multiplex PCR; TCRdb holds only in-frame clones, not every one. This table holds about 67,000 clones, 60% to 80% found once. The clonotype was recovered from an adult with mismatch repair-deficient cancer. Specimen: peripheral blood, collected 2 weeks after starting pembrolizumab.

The CDR3 here is CASSPRGQLLETQYF. CDR3 DNA: TGTGCCAGCAGCCCCCGCGGACAGTTACTAGAGACCCAGTACTTC. The chain combines TRBV7-9 with TRBJ2-5, with D tentatively TRBD1 (6 bases). Trimming left V 5 bases short and J 4 bases short, with 17 bases between. CDR3 length equals 15 residues. From germline, CDR1 is SEHNR and CDR2 FQNEAQ (reference sequence). Complete variable domain (other parts from reference TRBV7-9 and TRBJ2-5): DTGVSQNPRHKITKRGQNVTFRCDPISEHNRLYWYRQTLGQGPEFLTYFQNEAQLEKSRLLSDRFSAERPKGSFSTLEIQRTEQGDSAMYLCASSPRGQLLETQYFGPGTRLLVL.